Each of the 12 T cell receptor beta chains below was sequenced from the same sample in a study of blood T cell repertoires in COVID-19. Using immunoSEQ multiplex PCR, the repertoire was profiled, and TCRdb retains in-frame clones only, with some absent. The repertoire holds around 61,000 clones, with 89% as singletons. Sequences were obtained from peripheral blood. The receptor source for this set is a woman aged 55-75 years with COVID-19, enrolled during active disease.

The genes are TRBV4-3 and TRBJ1-6; D not certain. CDR3 length: 12 amino acids. Deletions cut 8 bases from V and 10 bases from J, with 12 bases between. The germline CDR1 and CDR2 sequences are LGHNA and YSLEER. The CDR3 bases are TGCGCCAGCCGGAGGGAGAACTCACCCCTCCACTTT. Residues: CASRRENSPLHF.

The chain has TRBV27 and TRBJ1-6; 10 nucleotides match TRBD1. The ends lost 6 bases at V and 10 bases at J; junction bases unmatched: 9. CDR3 size: 15 residues. Per the germline V gene, CDR1 is MNHEY and CDR2 is SMNVEV (reference sequence). CDR3 DNA sequence: TGTGCCAGCAGATCGGGGACAGGGGCTCTCTCACCCCTCCACTTT. Translation gives CASRSGTGALSPLHF.

The V call is TRBV6-6, the J call TRBJ2-3, with D possibly being TRBD2 (6 bases). The CDR3 is made up of 15 amino acids. Germline-derived CDR1 and CDR2 are MNHNY and SVGAGI (reference sequence). Between the trimmed V and J ends, which lost 6 bases and 3 bases, there was a span of 16 bases. The CDR3 loop is CASRPPNGRTDTQYF. CDR3 coding DNA: TGTGCCAGCAGGCCCCCCAACGGGAGAACAGATACGCAGTATTTT.

The J gene is TRBJ1-5, the V gene TRBV10-3, with 8 bases identical to TRBD1. The CDR3 is 14 amino acids. CDR1 ENHRY and CDR2 SYGVKD come from the germline V gene. Trimming cost V 5 bases and J 6 bases; bases outside gene matches: 6. This CDR3 reads CAISIQGEGQPQHF. The CDR3 DNA sequence: TGTGCCATCAGTATACAGGGGGAAGGTCAGCCCCAGCATTTT.

The V call is TRBV5-4, the J call TRBJ2-3, with 7 bases matching TRBD1. The germline V gene encodes CDR1 SGHNT and CDR2 YYREEE (reference sequence). This CDR3 has 15 amino acids. V shed 1 base and J 2 bases; nucleotides not matched to a gene: 4. The CDR3 region is CASSLLGQLTDTQYF. In nucleotides, the CDR3 is TGTGCCAGCAGCTTGTTGGGACAGCTCACAGATACGCAGTATTTT.

The gene calls are TRBV11-2 and TRBJ2-7; 9 bases agree with TRBD1. This CDR3 is 15 amino acids long. The germline V gene has CDR1 SGHAT and CDR2 FQNNGV. Unmatched junction bases numbered 8, after V lost 5 bases and J lost 3 bases. The CDR3 spells CASSEQGASLYEQYF. CDR3 bases: TGTGCCAGCAGCGAACAGGGGGCGAGCCTCTACGAGCAGTACTTC.

This clone was seen only once. This rearrangement joins TRBV5-1 to TRBJ1-2; 11 positions match TRBD1. This CDR3 has 16 amino acids. Germline CDR1 and CDR2: SGHRS and YFSETQ. The J segment lost 3 bases and the V segment lost 4 bases, leaving 8 bases of the junction unmatched. CDR3 loop: CASSQGDRGLDYGYTF. Here the CDR3 DNA reads TGCGCCAGCAGCCAGGGGGACAGGGGGTTGGACTATGGCTACACCTTC. Supplemented by reference TRBV5-1 and TRBJ1-2, the full variable domain reads KAGVTQTPRYLIKTRGQQVTLSCSPISGHRSVSWYQQTPGQGLQFLFEYFSETQRNKGNFPGRFSGRQFSNSRSEMNVSTLELGDSALYLCASSQGDRGLDYGYTFGSGTRLTVV.

This rearrangement joins TRBV28 to TRBJ1-4; D may be TRBD1 (5 bases). This CDR3 is 15 amino acids long. V lost 3 bases to trimming and J lost 4 bases, with 12 bases between them. Germline V lookup: CDR1 MDHEN, CDR2 SYDVKM. The CDR3 is CASSFQVGLNEKLFF. In DNA, the CDR3 is TGTGCCAGCAGTTTCCAAGTGGGGCTTAATGAAAAACTGTTTTTT.

The chain couples TRBV29-1 to TRBJ2-1; D is possibly TRBD1 (5 bases). This CDR3 is 13 amino acids long. Germline values: CDR1 SQVTM, CDR2 ANQGSEA. The V and J ends lost 4 bases and 2 bases respectively, with 9 bases between them. CDR3 region: CSVVGAAYNEQFF. In DNA form, the CDR3 reads TGCAGCGTTGTAGGGGCTGCCTACAATGAGCAGTTCTTC.

The chain employs TRBV19 and TRBJ2-1; 7 bases fit TRBD2. The CDR3 runs 16 residues. From germline, CDR1 is LNHDA and CDR2 SQIVND (reference sequence). The V segment lost 3 bases and the J segment 2 bases; nucleotides outside the gene matches: 7. In nucleotides, the CDR3 is TGTGCCAGTAGTATCGGTTCGGCGGGAGCCTACAATGAGCAGTTCTTC. Its protein is CASSIGSAGAYNEQFF.

The chain recombines TRBV5-4 with TRBJ2-5, with 7 bases aligning to TRBD1. This CDR3 has 14 residues. Germline CDR1 and CDR2: SGHNT and YYREEE (reference sequence). The V segment lost 4 bases and the J segment 2 bases; nucleotides outside the gene matches: 5. CDR3 coding DNA: TGTGCCAGCAGCCTCCGGGACAGACAAGAGACCCAGTACTTC. This encodes CASSLRDRQETQYF.

V usage is TRBV4-3 and J usage is TRBJ1-6; 9 bases match TRBD1. This CDR3 spans 19 amino acids. V was pared by 2 bases and J by 10 bases, with 18 bases of the junction left unmatched. The germline V gene has CDR1 LGHNA and CDR2 YSLEER. This CDR3 reads CASSQYTGTGNARGSPLHF. The DNA of the CDR3 is TGCGCCAGCAGCCAATATACCGGGACAGGGAACGCGCGGGGGTCACCCCTCCACTTT.